This TCR beta chain was retrieved from a study of blood T cell repertoires in COVID-19. Libraries were prepared by immunoSEQ multiplex PCR; TCRdb keeps only in-frame clonotypes and omits some of them. The sample holds about 230,000 clones, 75% to 85% seen once. The CDR3 contains 17 residues. Germline V lookup: CDR1 SNHLY, CDR2 FYNNEI. The trim removed 3 bases at V and 7 bases at J, leaving 10 bases unmatched. Specimen: peripheral blood. The chain carries TRBV2 and TRBJ1-4; 11 bases line up with TRBD1. The clonotype originates from a woman aged 45-65 years with acute or convalescent COVID-19. The CDR3 nucleotides are TGTGCCAGCAGTGATAGGACAGGGGGCTTTGAGTCTGAAAAACTGTTTTTT. As protein: CASSDRTGGFESEKLFF.